This T cell receptor (beta chain) was sequenced for a study of T cell responses to AZD1222 COVID-19 vaccine. Concerning this clone: No antigen is known for it.

Regarding the study as a whole: Mostly white British, mostly female donors; authors suggested clonal diversity may be underestimated. Across spike, vaccine-associated CD4 TCRs were found, dominant at 160-218 and 743-854.

Sequenced by immunoSEQ multiplex PCR; TCRdb stores in-frame clones only, minus some. The data show around 80,000 clones, 85% to 95% seen once. CDR1 is ENHRY, CDR2 SYGVKD, per germline. Trimming at V came to 0 bases and at J to 3 bases, leaving 2 bases not matched to a gene. The CDR3 loop spans 15 amino acids. The chain recombines TRBV10-3 with TRBJ2-3; 8 bases line up with TRBD2. Sequenced material: peripheral blood, taken 28 days after the second AZD1222 dose. The receptor was isolated from an adult who received the AZD1222 COVID-19 vaccine. CDR3 in DNA: TGTGCCATCAGTGAGTCCGGGACTAGTACAGATACGCAGTATTTT. This encodes CAISESGTSTDTQYF.